This T cell receptor (beta chain) was captured in a study of somatic mutations in cytotoxic T cells in rheumatoid arthritis. The V and J ends lost 2 bases and 4 bases, in that order; junction bases with no gene match: 2. This CDR3 has 14 amino acids. Germline values: CDR1 MNHNS, CDR2 SASEGT. Here immunoSEQ multiplex PCR was the method, and the copy in TCRdb shows in-frame clones only, minus some. The repertoire consists of 15,000 or so clones, with roughly 80% occurring once and the leading ten covering 15% to 20%. This receptor was taken from an adult with rheumatoid arthritis. The material sequenced was CD8+ T cells sorted from blood. The J gene is TRBJ1-2, the V gene TRBV6-1; 9 bases fit TRBD1. As DNA, the CDR3 is TGTGCCAGCAGTGAAACAGGGGGCGGCTATGGCTACACCTTC. Amino acid sequence: CASSETGGGYGYTF.